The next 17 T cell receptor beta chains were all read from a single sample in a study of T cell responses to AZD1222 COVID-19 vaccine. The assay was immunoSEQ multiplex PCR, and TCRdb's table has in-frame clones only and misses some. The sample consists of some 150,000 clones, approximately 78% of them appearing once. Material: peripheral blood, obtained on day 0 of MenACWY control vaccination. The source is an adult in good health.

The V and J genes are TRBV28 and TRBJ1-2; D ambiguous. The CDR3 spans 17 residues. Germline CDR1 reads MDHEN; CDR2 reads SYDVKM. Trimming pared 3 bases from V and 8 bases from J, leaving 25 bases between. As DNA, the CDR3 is TGTGCCAGCAGTTTGTCCTCCGGGTCCGCGATCGGACGGGGCTACACCTTC. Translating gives CASSLSSGSAIGRGYTF.

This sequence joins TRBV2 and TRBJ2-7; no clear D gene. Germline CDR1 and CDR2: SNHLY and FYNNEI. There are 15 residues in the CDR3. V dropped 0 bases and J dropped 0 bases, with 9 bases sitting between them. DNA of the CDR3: TGTGCCAGCAGTGAAGCGCGTTACACCTCCTACGAGCAGTACTTC. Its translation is CASSEARYTSYEQYF.

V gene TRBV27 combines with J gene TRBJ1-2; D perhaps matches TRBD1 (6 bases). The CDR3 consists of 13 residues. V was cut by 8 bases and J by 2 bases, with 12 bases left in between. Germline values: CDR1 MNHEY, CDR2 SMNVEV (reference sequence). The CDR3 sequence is CASGTGFNYGYTF. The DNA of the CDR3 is TGTGCCAGCGGAACAGGGTTCAACTATGGCTACACCTTC.

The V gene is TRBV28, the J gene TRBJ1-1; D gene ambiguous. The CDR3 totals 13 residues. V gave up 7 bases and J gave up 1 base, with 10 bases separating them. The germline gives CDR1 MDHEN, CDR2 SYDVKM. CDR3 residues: CASNRLGNTEAFF. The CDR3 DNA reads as TGTGCCAGCAACAGATTGGGGAACACTGAAGCTTTCTTT.

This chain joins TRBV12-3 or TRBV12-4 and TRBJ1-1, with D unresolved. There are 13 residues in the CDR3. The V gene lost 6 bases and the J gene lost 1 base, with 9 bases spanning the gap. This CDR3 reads CASRQGGNTEAFF. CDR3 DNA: TGTGCCAGCAGACAAGGAGGGAACACTGAAGCTTTCTTT.

The CDR3 loop is CASSPPLTNYGYTF. CDR3 bases: TGTGCCAGCAGCCCCCCCCTAACTAACTATGGCTACACCTTC. The gene calls are TRBV5-6 and TRBJ1-2, with D unclear. Germline V lookup: CDR1 SGHDT, CDR2 YYEEEE. Trimming stripped 4 bases from V and 0 bases from J, with 10 bases between. The CDR3 is 14 residues long.

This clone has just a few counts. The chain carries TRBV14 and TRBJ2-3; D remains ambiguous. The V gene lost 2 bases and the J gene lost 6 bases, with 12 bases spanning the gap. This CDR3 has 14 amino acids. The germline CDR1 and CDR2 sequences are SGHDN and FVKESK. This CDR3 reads CASSQSTRRDTQYF. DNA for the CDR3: TGTGCCAGCAGCCAATCGACCCGCCGGGATACGCAGTATTTT.

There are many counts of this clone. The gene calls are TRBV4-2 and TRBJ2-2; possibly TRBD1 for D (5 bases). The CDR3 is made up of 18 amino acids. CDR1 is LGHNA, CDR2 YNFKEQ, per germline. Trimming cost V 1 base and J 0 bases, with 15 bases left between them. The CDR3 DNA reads TGTGCCAGCAGCCAAGCGGCCAAAGGGGCTTCGAACACCGGGGAGCTGTTTTTT. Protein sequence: CASSQAAKGASNTGELFF.

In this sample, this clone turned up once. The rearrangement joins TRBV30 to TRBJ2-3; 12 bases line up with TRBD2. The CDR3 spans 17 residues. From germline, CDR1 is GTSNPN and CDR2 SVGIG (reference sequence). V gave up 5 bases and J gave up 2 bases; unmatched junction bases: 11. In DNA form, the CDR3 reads TGTGCCTGGGGGTCCTCCCGGACTAGCGGGGTCACAGATACGCAGTATTTT. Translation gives CAWGSSRTSGVTDTQYF.

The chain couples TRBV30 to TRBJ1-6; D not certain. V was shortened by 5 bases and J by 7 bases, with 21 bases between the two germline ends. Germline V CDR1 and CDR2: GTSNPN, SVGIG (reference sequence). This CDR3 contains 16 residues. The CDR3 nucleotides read TGTGCCTGGGCCCGGGGTCCAAATCAACCAAATTCACCCCTCCACTTT. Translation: CAWARGPNQPNSPLHF. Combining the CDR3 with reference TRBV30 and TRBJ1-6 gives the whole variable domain SQTIHQWPATLVQPVGSPLSLECTVEGTSNPNLYWYRQAAGRGLQLLFYSVGIGQISSEVPQNLSASRPQDRQFILSSKKLLLSDSGFYLCAWARGPNQPNSPLHFGNGTRLTVT.

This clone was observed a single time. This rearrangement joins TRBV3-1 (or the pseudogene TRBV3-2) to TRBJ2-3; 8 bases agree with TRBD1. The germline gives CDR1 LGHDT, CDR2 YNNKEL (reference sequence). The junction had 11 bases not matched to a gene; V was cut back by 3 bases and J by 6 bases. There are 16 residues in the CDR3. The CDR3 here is CASSQQGARSVDTQYF. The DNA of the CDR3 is TGTGCCAGCAGCCAGCAGGGGGCACGGAGCGTGGATACGCAGTATTTT.

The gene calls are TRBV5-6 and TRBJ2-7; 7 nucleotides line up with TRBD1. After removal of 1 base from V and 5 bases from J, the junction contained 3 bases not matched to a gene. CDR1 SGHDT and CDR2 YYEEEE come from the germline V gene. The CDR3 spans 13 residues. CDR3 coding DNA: TGTGCCAGCAGCTTGCAAGGACAGGACGAGCAGTACTTC. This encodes CASSLQGQDEQYF.

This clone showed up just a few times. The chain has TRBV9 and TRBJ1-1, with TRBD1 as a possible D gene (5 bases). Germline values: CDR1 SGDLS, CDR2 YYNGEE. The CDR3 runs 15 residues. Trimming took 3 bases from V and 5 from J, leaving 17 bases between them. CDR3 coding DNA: TGTGCCAGCAGCGCCCTGGGGGGGGAGAGTACTGAAGCTTTCTTT. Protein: CASSALGGESTEAFF.

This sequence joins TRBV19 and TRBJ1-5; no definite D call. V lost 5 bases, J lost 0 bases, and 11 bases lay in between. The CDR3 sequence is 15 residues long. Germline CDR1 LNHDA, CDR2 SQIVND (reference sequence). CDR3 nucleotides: TGTGCCAGTAGTCCCGGACCTTATAGCAATCAGCCCCAGCATTTT. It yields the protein CASSPGPYSNQPQHF.

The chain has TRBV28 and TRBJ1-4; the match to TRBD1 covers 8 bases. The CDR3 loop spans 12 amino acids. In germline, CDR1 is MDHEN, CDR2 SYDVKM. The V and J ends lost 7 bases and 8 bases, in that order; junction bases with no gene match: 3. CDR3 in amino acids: CASNRGSEKLFF. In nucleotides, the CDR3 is TGTGCCAGCAACAGGGGGAGCGAAAAACTGTTTTTT. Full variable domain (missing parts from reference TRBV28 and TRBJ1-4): DVKVTQSSRYLVKRTGEKVFLECVQDMDHENMFWYRQDPGLGLRLIYFSYDVKMKEKGDIPEGYSVSREKKERFSLILESASTNQTSMYLCASNRGSEKLFFGSGTQLSVL.

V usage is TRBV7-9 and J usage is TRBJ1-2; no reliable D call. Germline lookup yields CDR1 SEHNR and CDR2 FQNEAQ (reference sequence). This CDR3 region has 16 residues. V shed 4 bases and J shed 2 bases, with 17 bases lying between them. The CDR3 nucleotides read TGTGCCAGCAGCTCCCCCGACGCGGGCTTAAACTATGGCTACACCTTC. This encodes CASSSPDAGLNYGYTF.

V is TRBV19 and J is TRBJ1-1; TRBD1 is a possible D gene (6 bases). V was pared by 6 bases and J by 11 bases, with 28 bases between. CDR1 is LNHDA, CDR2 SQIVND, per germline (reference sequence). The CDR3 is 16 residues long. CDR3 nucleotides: TGTGCCAGTAGATCTTACGGTCAGGGCCGACAGGAGCCTGCTTTCTTT. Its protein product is CASRSYGQGRQEPAFF.